This TCR beta chain is drawn from a study of blood T cell repertoires in COVID-19. For the study at large: Collection of acute and convalescent COVID-19 samples took place in the United States, Italy and Spain. T cells, B-cell-depleted T cells, or PBMCs provided the cDNA or gDNA that served as material.

Per the original methods: Estimated nucleated cell counts came from reference gene primer amplification. The assay was immunoSEQ multiplex PCR, and TCRdb's table has in-frame clones only and misses some. The V and J calls and clone size were taken over from that table, and D and trimming were inferred from the DNA. The sample carries 270,000 or so clones, 89% recorded once. V shed 6 bases and J 1 base; nucleotides not matched to a gene: 9. The CDR3 length is 15 residues. Germline V lookup: CDR1 SGDLS, CDR2 YYNGEE. This clone was picked up a small number of times. This rearrangement joins TRBV9 to TRBJ2-5, with 7 positions matching TRBD1. This receptor was identified in a woman aged 40 to 49 who had recovered from COVID-19. Sequenced: peripheral blood. CDR3 sequence: CASTRDSQFQETQYF. The DNA of the CDR3 is TGTGCCAGCACCCGGGACAGTCAGTTCCAAGAGACCCAGTACTTC.